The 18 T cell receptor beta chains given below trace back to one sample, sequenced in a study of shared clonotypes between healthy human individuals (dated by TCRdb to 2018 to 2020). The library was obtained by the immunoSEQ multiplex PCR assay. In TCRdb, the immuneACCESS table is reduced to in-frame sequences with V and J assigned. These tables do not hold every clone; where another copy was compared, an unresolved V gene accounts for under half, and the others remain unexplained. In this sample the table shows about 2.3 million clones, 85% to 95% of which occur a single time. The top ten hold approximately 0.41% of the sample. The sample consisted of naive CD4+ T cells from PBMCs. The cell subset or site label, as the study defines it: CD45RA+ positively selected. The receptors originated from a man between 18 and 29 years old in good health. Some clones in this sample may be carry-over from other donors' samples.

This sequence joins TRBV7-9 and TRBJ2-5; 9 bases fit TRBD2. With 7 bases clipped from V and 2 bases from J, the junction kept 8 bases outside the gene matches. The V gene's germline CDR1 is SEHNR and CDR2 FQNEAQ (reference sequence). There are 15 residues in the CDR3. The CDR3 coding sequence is TGTGCCAGCATCAGTAATCTAGCGGGGCAAGAGACCCAGTACTTC. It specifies CASISNLAGQETQYF.

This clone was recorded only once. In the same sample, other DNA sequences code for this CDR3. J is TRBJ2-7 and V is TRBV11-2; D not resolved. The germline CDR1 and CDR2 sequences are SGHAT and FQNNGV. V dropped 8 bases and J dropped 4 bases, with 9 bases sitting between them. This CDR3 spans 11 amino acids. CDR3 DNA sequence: TGTGCCAGCCGGTCGTCTTACGAGCAGTACTTC. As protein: CASRSSYEQYF.

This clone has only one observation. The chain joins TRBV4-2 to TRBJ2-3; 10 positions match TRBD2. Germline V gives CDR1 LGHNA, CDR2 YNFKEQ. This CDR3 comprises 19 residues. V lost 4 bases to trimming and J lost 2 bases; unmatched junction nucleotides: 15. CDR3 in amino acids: CASSPHSTSGQHYTDTQYF. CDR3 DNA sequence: TGTGCCAGCAGCCCCCACTCGACTAGCGGGCAGCACTACACAGATACGCAGTATTTT.

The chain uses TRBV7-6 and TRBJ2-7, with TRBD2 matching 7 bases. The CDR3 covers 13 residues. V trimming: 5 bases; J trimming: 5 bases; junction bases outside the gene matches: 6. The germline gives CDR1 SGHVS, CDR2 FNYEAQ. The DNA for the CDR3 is TGTGCCAGCAGCCGACTAGCTCCAGACGAGCAGTACTTC. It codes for CASSRLAPDEQYF.

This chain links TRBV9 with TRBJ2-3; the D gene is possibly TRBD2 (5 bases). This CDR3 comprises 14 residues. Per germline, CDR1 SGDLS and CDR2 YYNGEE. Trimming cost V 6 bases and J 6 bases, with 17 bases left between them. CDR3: CASNPLGSGDTQYF. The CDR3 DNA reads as TGTGCCAGCAATCCTCTGGGCTCGGGGGATACGCAGTATTTT.

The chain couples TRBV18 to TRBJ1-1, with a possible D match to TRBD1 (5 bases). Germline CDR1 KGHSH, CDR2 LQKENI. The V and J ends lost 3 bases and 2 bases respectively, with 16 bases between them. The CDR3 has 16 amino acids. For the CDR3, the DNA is TGTGCCAGCTCACCGCGTTTGGTAGACAGCAACACTGAAGCTTTCTTT. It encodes CASSPRLVDSNTEAFF.

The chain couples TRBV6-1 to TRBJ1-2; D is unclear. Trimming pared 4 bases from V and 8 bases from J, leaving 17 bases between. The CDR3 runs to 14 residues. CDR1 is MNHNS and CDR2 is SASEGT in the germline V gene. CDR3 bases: TGTGCCAGCAGTGGGGCAGGTCCCACGGGGGGCTACACCTTC. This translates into CASSGAGPTGGYTF.

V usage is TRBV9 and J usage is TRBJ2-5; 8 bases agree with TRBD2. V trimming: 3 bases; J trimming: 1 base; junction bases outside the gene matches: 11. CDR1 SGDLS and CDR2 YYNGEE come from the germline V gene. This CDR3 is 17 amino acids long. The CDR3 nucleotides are TGTGCCAGCAGCGAGAGAGCACTAGCGGCAGTCCAAGAGACCCAGTACTTC. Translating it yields CASSERALAAVQETQYF.

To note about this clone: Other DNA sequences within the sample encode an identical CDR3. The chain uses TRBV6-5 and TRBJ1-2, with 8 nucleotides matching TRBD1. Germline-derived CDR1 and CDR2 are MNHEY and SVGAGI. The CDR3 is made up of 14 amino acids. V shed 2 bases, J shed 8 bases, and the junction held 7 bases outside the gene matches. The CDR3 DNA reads TGTGCCAGCAGTTACGGGCAGGGGGCGGGAGGCTACACCTTC. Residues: CASSYGQGAGGYTF.

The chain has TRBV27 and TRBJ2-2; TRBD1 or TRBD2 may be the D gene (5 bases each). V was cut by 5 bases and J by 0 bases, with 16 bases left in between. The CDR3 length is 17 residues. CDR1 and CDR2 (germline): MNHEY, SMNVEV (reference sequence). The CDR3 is CASSLGPRTSNTGELFF. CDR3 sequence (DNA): TGTGCCAGCAGTCTGGGACCGCGAACTTCGAACACCGGGGAGCTGTTTTTT.

CDR3 amino acids: CASSLAQRTFSGNTIYF. The CDR3 DNA sequence: TGCGCCAGCAGCTTGGCCCAGAGGACCTTCTCTGGAAACACCATATATTTT. This chain links TRBV5-1 with TRBJ1-3, with D unclear. The germline gives CDR1 SGHRS, CDR2 YFSETQ. Trimming removed 0 bases from V and 0 bases from J, with 13 bases in between. This CDR3 region has 17 residues.

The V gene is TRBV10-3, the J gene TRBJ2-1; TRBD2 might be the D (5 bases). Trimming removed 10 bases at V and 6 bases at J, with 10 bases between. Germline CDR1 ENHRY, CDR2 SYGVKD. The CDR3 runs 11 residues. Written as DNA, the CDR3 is TGTGCCACCGATGAGGGCAATGAGCAGTTCTTC. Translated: CATDEGNEQFF.

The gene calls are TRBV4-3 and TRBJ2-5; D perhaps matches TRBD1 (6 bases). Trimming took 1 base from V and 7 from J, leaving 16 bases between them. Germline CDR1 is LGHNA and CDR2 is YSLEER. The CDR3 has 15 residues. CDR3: CASSQGSQGQGTQYF. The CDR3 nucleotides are TGCGCCAGCAGCCAAGGCAGCCAGGGGCAGGGGACCCAGTACTTC.

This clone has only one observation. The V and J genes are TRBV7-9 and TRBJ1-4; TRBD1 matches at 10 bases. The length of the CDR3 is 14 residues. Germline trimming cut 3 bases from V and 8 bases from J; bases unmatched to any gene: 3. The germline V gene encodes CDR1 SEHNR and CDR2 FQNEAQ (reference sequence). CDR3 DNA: TGTGCCAGCAGCTTCGGGACAGGGGAAGAAAAACTGTTTTTT. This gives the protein CASSFGTGEEKLFF.

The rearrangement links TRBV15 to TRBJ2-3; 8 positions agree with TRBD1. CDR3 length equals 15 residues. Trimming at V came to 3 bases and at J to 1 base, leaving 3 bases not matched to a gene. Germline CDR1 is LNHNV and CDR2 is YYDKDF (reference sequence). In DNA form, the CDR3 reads TGTGCCACCAGCAGGGGACAGGACGGCACAGATACGCAGTATTTT. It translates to CATSRGQDGTDTQYF.

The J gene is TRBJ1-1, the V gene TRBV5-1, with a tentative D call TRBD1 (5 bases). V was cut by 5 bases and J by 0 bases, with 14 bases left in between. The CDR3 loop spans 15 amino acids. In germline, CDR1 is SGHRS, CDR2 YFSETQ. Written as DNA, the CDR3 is TGCGCCAGCAGAACTTCGACGGGACTGAACACTGAAGCTTTCTTT. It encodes CASRTSTGLNTEAFF.

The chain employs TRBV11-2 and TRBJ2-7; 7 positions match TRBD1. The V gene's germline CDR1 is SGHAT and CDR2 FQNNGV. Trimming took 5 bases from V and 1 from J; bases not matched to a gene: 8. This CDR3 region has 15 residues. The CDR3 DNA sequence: TGTGCCAGCAGCCCCAGGGGGAAGAGTTCCTACGAGCAGTACTTC. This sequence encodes CASSPRGKSSYEQYF.

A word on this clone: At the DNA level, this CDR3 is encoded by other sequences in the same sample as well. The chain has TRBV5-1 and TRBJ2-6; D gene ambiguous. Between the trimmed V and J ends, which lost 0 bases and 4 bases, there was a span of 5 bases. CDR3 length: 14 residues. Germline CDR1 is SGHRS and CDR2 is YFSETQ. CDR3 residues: CASSLDPGANVLTF. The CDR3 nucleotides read TGCGCCAGCAGCTTGGATCCAGGGGCCAACGTCCTGACTTTC.